This entry lists 28 T cell receptor beta chains sequenced from one sample in a study of T cell clonotyping in hematopoietic cell transplantation. TCRdb keeps only in-frame clones here, not all; method: immunoSEQ multiplex PCR. The table includes 60,000 to 75,000 clones, 94% detected once. The sample comprised peripheral blood mononuclear cells. These receptors were collected from a man in his fifties or sixties in good health. Some clones in this sample may be carry-over from other donors' samples.

This clone showed up just once. This chain links TRBV10-3 with TRBJ1-6; D gene ambiguous. The CDR3 totals 13 residues. Germline values: CDR1 ENHRY, CDR2 SYGVKD. The V gene lost 2 bases and the J gene lost 6 bases, with 5 bases spanning the gap. The CDR3 protein is CAISEDLNSPLHF. The DNA of the CDR3 is TGTGCCATCAGTGAGGACCTTAATTCACCCCTCCACTTT.

The chain employs TRBV9 and TRBJ2-5; TRBD1 matches 7 bases. The CDR3 is 16 residues long. Trimming at V came to 3 bases and at J to 2 bases, leaving 10 bases not matched to a gene. CDR1 is SGDLS, CDR2 YYNGEE, per germline. The CDR3 coding sequence is TGTGCCAGCAGCGCACGGACAGGCGAACTACAAGAGACCCAGTACTTC. It translates to CASSARTGELQETQYF.

V gene TRBV5-1 combines with J gene TRBJ2-7, with 7 nucleotides matching TRBD1. Trimming cost V 3 bases and J 3 bases; bases outside gene matches: 12. The CDR3 sequence is 16 residues long. Germline V gene sequence: CDR1 SGHRS, CDR2 YFSETQ. The CDR3 nucleotides are TGCGCCAGCAGCTCGACCAAAGGGGGCGGCCACTACGAGCAGTACTTC. Its translation is CASSSTKGGGHYEQYF.

The CDR3 bases are TGTGCCAGCAGCTCCCGGGAGACCCAGTACTTC. This codes for CASSSRETQYF. The chain recombines TRBV5-4 with TRBJ2-5; D not certain. V lost 3 bases and J lost 5, with 5 bases in between. Germline CDR1 is SGHNT and CDR2 is YYREEE (reference sequence). The CDR3 is made up of 11 amino acids.

This sequence joins TRBV25-1 and TRBJ2-7; D gene uncertain. Germline V lookup: CDR1 MGHDK, CDR2 SYGVNS. This CDR3 is built from 13 residues. V dropped 3 bases and J dropped 0 bases, with 6 bases sitting between them. The CDR3 DNA follows: TGTGCCAGCAGTGAGGGCAGCTCCTACGAGCAGTACTTC. Translation: CASSEGSSYEQYF.

The chain has TRBV30 and TRBJ1-1; no firm D call. This CDR3 has 12 amino acids. The germline V gene encodes CDR1 GTSNPN and CDR2 SVGIG (reference sequence). V was cut by 0 bases and J by 0 bases, with 2 bases left in between. The CDR3 protein is CAWSVVNTEAFF. The CDR3 coding sequence is TGTGCCTGGAGTGTAGTGAACACTGAAGCTTTCTTT.

J is TRBJ1-4 and V is TRBV28, with a tentative D call TRBD1 (6 bases). CDR1 MDHEN and CDR2 SYDVKM come from the germline V gene. CDR3 length equals 13 residues. V was clipped by 8 bases and J by 4 bases, with 11 bases between them. The DNA of the CDR3 is TGTGCCAGCGTAGGGGGATTTAATGAAAAACTGTTTTTT. This encodes CASVGGFNEKLFF. Full variable domain (missing parts from reference TRBV28 and TRBJ1-4): DVKVTQSSRYLVKRTGEKVFLECVQDMDHENMFWYRQDPGLGLRLIYFSYDVKMKEKGDIPEGYSVSREKKERFSLILESASTNQTSMYLCASVGGFNEKLFFGSGTQLSVL.

The J gene is TRBJ2-5, the V gene TRBV7-2, with 9 nucleotides matching TRBD1. Trimming took 1 base from V and 2 from J; bases not matched to a gene: 8. The germline V gene has CDR1 SGHTA and CDR2 FQGNSA. The length of the CDR3 is 17 residues. Here the CDR3 reads CASSLVGTGSGQETQYF. In DNA form, the CDR3 reads TGTGCCAGCAGCTTAGTGGGGACAGGGTCGGGTCAAGAGACCCAGTACTTC.

This clone was observed a few times. CDR3 bases: TGTGCCAGCACCCGGATGGGGACATCGGGCGGGGAGCTGTTTTTT. Protein sequence: CASTRMGTSGGELFF. The chain recombines TRBV2 with TRBJ2-2; weak D call: TRBD1 (6 bases). The CDR3 is 15 amino acids. V shed 7 bases and J shed 7 bases, with 19 bases lying between them. Germline V gene lookup returns CDR1 SNHLY and CDR2 FYNNEI.

This chain joins TRBV9 and TRBJ1-2; 7 bases map to TRBD1. Germline-derived CDR1 and CDR2 are SGDLS and YYNGEE. V shed 4 bases and J 0 bases; nucleotides not matched to a gene: 6. The CDR3 has 15 residues. The CDR3 DNA reads TGTGCCAGCAGCCCGGGACAGCAGCCTAACTATGGCTACACCTTC. This translates into CASSPGQQPNYGYTF.

The V gene is TRBV6-5, the J gene TRBJ2-2; 10 bases align to TRBD2. The J segment lost 4 bases and the V segment lost 2 bases, leaving 1 base of the junction unmatched. CDR3 length equals 15 residues. CDR1 is MNHEY and CDR2 is SVGAGI in the germline V gene. The CDR3 DNA reads as TGTGCCAGCAGTTACAGCGGGAGGGGCACCGGGGAGCTGTTTTTT. Translating gives CASSYSGRGTGELFF.

The genes are TRBV7-2 and TRBJ1-5, with D possibly matching TRBD1 (5 bases). CDR3 length: 14 residues. Trimming shortened V by 6 bases and J by 5 bases, and 14 bases separated the two germline ends. Germline-derived CDR1 and CDR2 are SGHTA and FQGNSA. CDR3 in DNA: TGTGCCAGCAGTCAAATCTCACAGGATCAGCCCCAGCATTTT. It specifies CASSQISQDQPQHF.

The V and J genes are TRBV5-1 and TRBJ2-7, with 10 nucleotides matching TRBD1. Germline values: CDR1 SGHRS, CDR2 YFSETQ. The ends lost 5 bases at V and 5 bases at J; junction bases unmatched: 10. The CDR3 has 15 amino acids. The chain's CDR3 is CASSSPGQGMNEQYF. The CDR3 region has the DNA TGCGCCAGCAGTTCCCCGGGACAGGGGATGAACGAGCAGTACTTC.

The chain is built from TRBV6-6 and TRBJ1-1, with no clear D. The V gene lost 7 bases and the J gene lost 0 bases, with 18 bases spanning the gap. Germline CDR1 reads MNHNY; CDR2 reads SVGAGI (reference sequence). The CDR3 runs to 16 residues. CDR3 sequence: CASNPFSTGMNTEAFF. CDR3 DNA: TGTGCCAGCAATCCCTTCAGCACGGGGATGAACACTGAAGCTTTCTTT.

This sequence joins TRBV6-6 and TRBJ1-3; 7 bases line up with TRBD1. J was trimmed by 2 bases and V by 6 bases; bases with no gene match: 4. CDR1 is MNHNY, CDR2 SVGAGI, per germline (reference sequence). This CDR3 is built from 14 residues. The CDR3 reads CASRQGVAGNTIYF. As DNA, the CDR3 is TGTGCCAGCAGGCAGGGGGTTGCTGGAAACACCATATATTTT.

This rearrangement joins TRBV4-1 to TRBJ2-1; tentatively, D is TRBD2 (6 bases). From germline, CDR1 is MGHRA and CDR2 YSYEKL. CDR3 size: 17 residues. V lost 5 bases and J 4 bases, leaving 21 bases between the germline ends. For the CDR3, the DNA is TGCGCCAGCAGCGACAGACTGGGTAGCGGACTATACAATGAGCAGTTCTTC. Translating gives CASSDRLGSGLYNEQFF.

This sequence joins TRBV10-3 and TRBJ2-4; D not certain. Germline V CDR1 and CDR2: ENHRY, SYGVKD. Trimming stripped 2 bases from V and 8 bases from J, with 7 bases between. CDR3 length equals 12 residues. The CDR3 DNA reads TGTGCCATCAGTGAGGTTTCGGACATTCAGTACTTC. This translates into CAISEVSDIQYF.

The CDR3 region has the DNA TGTGCCAGTACAGGGAAGGGCTTTGCCGAGCAGTACTTC. The encoded protein is CASTGKGFAEQYF. The V gene is TRBV19, the J gene TRBJ2-7, with a weak D call TRBD1 (5 bases). The CDR3 has 13 residues. V lost 7 bases and J lost 6, with 16 bases in between. In germline, CDR1 is LNHDA, CDR2 SQIVND (reference sequence). The variable domain in full, completed from reference TRBV19 and TRBJ2-7, reads DGGITQSPKYLFRKEGQNVTLSCEQNLNHDAMYWYRQDPGQGLRLIYYSQIVNDFQKGDIAEGYSVSREKKESFPLTVTSAQKNPTAFYLCASTGKGFAEQYFGPGTRLTVT.

The V and J genes are TRBV27 and TRBJ1-5; TRBD1 agrees at 8 bases. With V trimmed by 6 bases and J by 6 bases, 4 bases remained unmatched. CDR1 is MNHEY and CDR2 is SMNVEV in the germline V gene (reference sequence). CDR3 length: 13 amino acids. The CDR3 protein is CASRQGESQPQHF. The CDR3 DNA is TGTGCCAGCAGACAGGGGGAGAGTCAGCCCCAGCATTTT.

The chain recombines TRBV5-1 with TRBJ1-1; D call uncertain. Deletions cut 0 bases from V and 7 bases from J, with 13 bases between. The germline V gene encodes CDR1 SGHRS and CDR2 YFSETQ. This CDR3 is 14 amino acids long. CDR3: CASSLGAASVEAFF. The CDR3 DNA reads as TGCGCCAGCAGCTTGGGGGCAGCCTCAGTTGAAGCTTTCTTT.

This rearrangement joins TRBV6-5 to TRBJ1-2; perhaps TRBD1 as D (5 bases). This CDR3 has 14 residues. With 0 bases removed from V and 13 bases from J, the gap between germline ends came to 18 bases. Germline V CDR1 and CDR2: MNHEY, SVGAGI. In DNA form, the CDR3 reads TGTGCCAGCAGTTACTCGATCCACAGGAAGGGGTGCACCTTC. Encoded protein: CASSYSIHRKGCTF.

The CDR3 DNA sequence: TGTGCCAGCAGTGTCACCGGGTCTTTCTATGGCTACACCTTC. Protein sequence: CASSVTGSFYGYTF. This chain connects TRBV28 to TRBJ1-2; D gene ambiguous. Germline values: CDR1 MDHEN, CDR2 SYDVKM. The CDR3 loop spans 14 amino acids. Between the trimmed V and J ends, which lost 5 bases and 4 bases, there was a span of 14 bases.

The chain couples TRBV5-6 to TRBJ1-2, with D tentatively TRBD1 (6 bases). V shed 3 bases and J shed 4 bases, with 7 bases lying between them. Germline V lookup: CDR1 SGHDT, CDR2 YYEEEE. The CDR3 is 12 amino acids. CDR3 in amino acids: CASSSDSYGYTF. The CDR3 bases are TGTGCCAGCAGCTCGGACAGCTATGGCTACACCTTC.

The chain carries TRBV27 and TRBJ2-2; D may be TRBD2 (6 bases). Germline CDR1 is MNHEY and CDR2 is SMNVEV (reference sequence). This CDR3 comprises 13 residues. V gave up 8 bases and J gave up 5 bases, with 12 bases separating them. The CDR3 sequence: CASSYGGTGELFF. CDR3 in DNA: TGTGCCAGCTCATATGGAGGGACCGGGGAGCTGTTTTTT.

The V gene is TRBV4-2, the J gene TRBJ2-7; TRBD2 agrees at 13 bases. Germline V CDR1 and CDR2: LGHNA, YNFKEQ. V trimming: 2 bases; J trimming: 5 bases; junction bases outside the gene matches: 6. The CDR3 sequence is 16 residues long. Here the CDR3 reads CASSQKAGLAGDEQYF. The CDR3 nucleotides are TGTGCCAGCAGCCAAAAGGCTGGACTAGCGGGAGACGAGCAGTACTTC.

The chain recombines TRBV10-1 with TRBJ1-4; D is ambiguous. The V and J ends lost 6 bases and 2 bases respectively, with 22 bases between them. Germline V lookup: CDR1 WNHNN, CDR2 SYGVQD (reference sequence). This CDR3 has 18 amino acids. The CDR3 spells CASRERTARTDTNEKLFF. CDR3 DNA sequence: TGCGCCAGCAGAGAGAGGACCGCGAGAACCGATACTAATGAAAAACTGTTTTTT.

The table lists this clone with a count of one. The chain has TRBV29-1 and TRBJ1-5, with D possibly TRBD1 on 5 matching bases. V was clipped by 6 bases and J by 6 bases, with 15 bases between them. The CDR3 is 13 amino acids. Germline V gene data show CDR1 as SQVTM and CDR2 as ANQGSEA. CDR3 DNA: TGCAGCGTCGTCACCGGGGCAGGTCAGCCCCAGCATTTT. Translating gives CSVVTGAGQPQHF.

This clone occurred once. The V call is TRBV7-8, the J call TRBJ1-3, with TRBD1 identical over 7 bases. Germline CDR1 SGHVS, CDR2 FQNEAQ. The CDR3 is made up of 15 amino acids. Trimming took 5 bases from V and 1 from J; bases not matched to a gene: 5. The CDR3 loop reads CASSAQTGSGNTIYF. As DNA, the CDR3 is TGTGCCAGCAGCGCCCAGACAGGGTCTGGAAACACCATATATTTT.